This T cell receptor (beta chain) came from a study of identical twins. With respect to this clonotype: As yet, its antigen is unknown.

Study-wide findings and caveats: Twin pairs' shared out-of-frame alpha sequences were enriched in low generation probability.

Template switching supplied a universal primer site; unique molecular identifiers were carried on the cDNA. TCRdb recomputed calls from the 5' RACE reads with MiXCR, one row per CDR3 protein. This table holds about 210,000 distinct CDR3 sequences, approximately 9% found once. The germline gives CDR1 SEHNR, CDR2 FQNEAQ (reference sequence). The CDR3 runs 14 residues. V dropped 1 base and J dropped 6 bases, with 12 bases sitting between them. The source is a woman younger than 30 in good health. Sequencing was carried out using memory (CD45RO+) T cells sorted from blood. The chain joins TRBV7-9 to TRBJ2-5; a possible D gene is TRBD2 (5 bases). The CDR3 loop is CASSLEASLKTQYF. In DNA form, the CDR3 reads TGTGCCAGCAGCTTAGAAGCTAGCTTGAAGACCCAGTACTTC.